The rows below give T cell receptor beta chains drawn from one sample of a study of T-cell reconstitution after alpha-beta-depleted transplantation in children. From the PCR reads, TCRdb called clonotypes with MiXCR, one entry per CDR3 protein. The sample records nearly 20,000 distinct CDR3 sequences, under 15% being singletons. Source: PBMCs, mostly from graft donor cells, taken 60 days after TCRalphabeta/CD19-depleted stem cell transplant. These receptors all stem from a female patient under 10 years old who had a stem cell transplant for congenital amegakaryocytic thrombocytopenia, so the T cells may come from the graft donor. The CDR3 runs from the conserved cysteine through the conserved F or W. Fields, in order: D gene, J gene, clone size, V gene, CDR3 DNA, CDR3 protein. The D gene is left open where the match is weak. Size is omitted from some rows. Given values are once, few, many or a class for expanded clones.

d_call: NA; j_call: TRBJ1-3; clone_size: many; v_call: TRBV15; cdr3_nt: TGTGCCACCAGCAGAGCCAGGGCTGGAAACACCATATATTTT; cdr3_aa: CATSRARAGNTIYF
d_call: NA; j_call: TRBJ2-3; clone_size: many; v_call: TRBV20-1; cdr3_nt: TGCAGTGCTAGAGATTTTAGCACAGATACGCAGTATTTT; cdr3_aa: CSARDFSTDTQYF
d_call: NA; j_call: TRBJ2-1; clone_size: NA; v_call: TRBV24-1; cdr3_nt: TGTGCCACCGGGCCGGGACTCAAGGGGCACAATGAGCAGTTCTTC; cdr3_aa: CATGPGLKGHNEQFF
d_call: NA; j_call: TRBJ1-2; clone_size: many; v_call: TRBV2; cdr3_nt: TGTGCCAGCAGTGAAGGGAAGATGGGAGCTAACTATGGCTACACCTTC; cdr3_aa: CASSEGKMGANYGYTF
d_call: TRBD2; j_call: TRBJ2-1; clone_size: many; v_call: TRBV7-2; cdr3_nt: TGTGCCAGCAGCGAGGGGGGGACTAGCTCACATGAGCAGTTCTTC; cdr3_aa: CASSEGGTSSHEQFF
d_call: TRBD2; j_call: TRBJ2-1; clone_size: NA; v_call: TRBV6-1; cdr3_nt: TGTGCCAGCAGCTCTCCTCGTCTCGGGGGGATTGATGAGCAGTTCTTC; cdr3_aa: CASSSPRLGGIDEQFF
d_call: NA; j_call: TRBJ2-3; clone_size: many; v_call: TRBV24-1; cdr3_nt: TGTGCCACCAGTGATAACCGCTTAGCGGACCGCACAGATACGCAGTATTTT; cdr3_aa: CATSDNRLADRTDTQYF
d_call: NA; j_call: TRBJ2-1; clone_size: NA; v_call: TRBV13; cdr3_nt: TGTGCCAGCAGCCTGGGTAATGAGCAGTTCTTC; cdr3_aa: CASSLGNEQFF
d_call: TRBD1; j_call: TRBJ1-5; clone_size: medium-sized; v_call: TRBV12-3/TRBV12-4; cdr3_nt: TGTGCCAGCAGTTTAGGCCCCGGACAGGAGGCTCAGCCCCAGCATTTT; cdr3_aa: CASSLGPGQEAQPQHF
d_call: NA; j_call: TRBJ1-2; clone_size: many; v_call: TRBV20-1; cdr3_nt: TGCAGTGCTAGAGAAGAACGGCTTGGCTATGGCTACACCTTC; cdr3_aa: CSAREERLGYGYTF
d_call: NA; j_call: TRBJ2-3; clone_size: many; v_call: TRBV5-5; cdr3_nt: TGTGCCAGCACCTCCCCAAGAACAGATACGCAGTATTTT; cdr3_aa: CASTSPRTDTQYF
d_call: TRBD2; j_call: TRBJ2-6; clone_size: NA; v_call: TRBV11-1; cdr3_nt: TGTGCCAGCAGCTTAGGGCGGACTAGCGGGAGTTTTCGACCTGGGGCCAACGTCCTGACTTTC; cdr3_aa: CASSLGRTSGSFRPGANVLTF
d_call: TRBD2; j_call: TRBJ2-4; clone_size: few; v_call: TRBV6-5; cdr3_nt: TGTGCCAGCAGTTACTCACTAGCGGGAAACATTCAGTACTTC; cdr3_aa: CASSYSLAGNIQYF
d_call: NA; j_call: TRBJ1-1; clone_size: many; v_call: TRBV12-3/TRBV12-4; cdr3_nt: TGTGCCAGCAGTTCCTCGGACCCCGGGAGCACTGAAGCTTTCTTT; cdr3_aa: CASSSSDPGSTEAFF
d_call: NA; j_call: TRBJ2-5; clone_size: many; v_call: TRBV20-1; cdr3_nt: TGCAGTGGTCTATCGGTCGAGACCCAGTACTTC; cdr3_aa: CSGLSVETQYF
d_call: TRBD1; j_call: TRBJ1-2; clone_size: many; v_call: TRBV12-3/TRBV12-4; cdr3_nt: TGTGCCAGCAGGCCGACAGGGTTCTATGGCTACACCTTC; cdr3_aa: CASRPTGFYGYTF
d_call: NA; j_call: TRBJ2-6; clone_size: many; v_call: TRBV20-1; cdr3_nt: TGCAGTGCTTCGGAGGCTTCTGGGGCCAACGTCCTGACTTTC; cdr3_aa: CSASEASGANVLTF
d_call: NA; j_call: TRBJ1-1; clone_size: many; v_call: TRBV20-1; cdr3_nt: TGCAGTGCTAGTCTCCGGGACACTGAAGCTTTCTTT; cdr3_aa: CSASLRDTEAFF
d_call: TRBD2; j_call: TRBJ2-7; clone_size: many; v_call: TRBV10-3; cdr3_nt: TGTGCCATCAGCGGGACTAGCGGCTCCTACGAGCAGTACTTC; cdr3_aa: CAISGTSGSYEQYF
d_call: TRBD2; j_call: TRBJ2-5; clone_size: many; v_call: TRBV6-5; cdr3_nt: TGTGCCAGCAGCCTACTAGCGGGAGAAGGGAGAGAGACCCAGTACTTC; cdr3_aa: CASSLLAGEGRETQYF
d_call: NA; j_call: TRBJ2-1; clone_size: many; v_call: TRBV10-2; cdr3_nt: TGCGCCAGTAGAGGGTCCTACAATGAGCAGTTCTTC; cdr3_aa: CASRGSYNEQFF
d_call: NA; j_call: TRBJ1-1; clone_size: many; v_call: TRBV2; cdr3_nt: TGTGCCAGCACCAGACAGGCGAACACTGAAGCTTTCTTT; cdr3_aa: CASTRQANTEAFF
d_call: TRBD1; j_call: TRBJ1-3; clone_size: many; v_call: TRBV27; cdr3_nt: TGTGCCAGCAGTTTCACAGGGGGGAACACCATATATTTT; cdr3_aa: CASSFTGGNTIYF
d_call: NA; j_call: TRBJ1-2; clone_size: many; v_call: TRBV20-1; cdr3_nt: TGCAGTGCTGGGAACAGGGAAGGAGGCCCCTATGGCTACACCTTC; cdr3_aa: CSAGNREGGPYGYTF
d_call: TRBD1; j_call: TRBJ2-7; clone_size: many; v_call: TRBV12-3/TRBV12-4; cdr3_nt: TGTGCCAGCAGTTCGCCAGGACAGGCCGACAACTACGAGCAGTACTTC; cdr3_aa: CASSSPGQADNYEQYF
d_call: TRBD1; j_call: TRBJ1-2; clone_size: many; v_call: TRBV27; cdr3_nt: TGTGCCAGCAGTTTTACAGGGGGAATCTATGGCTACACCTTC; cdr3_aa: CASSFTGGIYGYTF
d_call: NA; j_call: TRBJ2-1; clone_size: NA; v_call: TRBV5-1; cdr3_nt: TGCGCCAGCAGCCCCCGGCGGTACAATGAGCAGTTCTTC; cdr3_aa: CASSPRRYNEQFF
d_call: TRBD2; j_call: TRBJ2-1; clone_size: many; v_call: TRBV7-8; cdr3_nt: TGTGCCAGCAGCTTAGCCCCCCCCGGGACCAGACTAGCGGGACTATTCTCCTACAATGAGCAGTTCTTC; cdr3_aa: CASSLAPPGTRLAGLFSYNEQFF
d_call: TRBD2; j_call: TRBJ2-1; clone_size: NA; v_call: TRBV12-3/TRBV12-4; cdr3_nt: TGTGCCTTCAGTTTAGATAAATGGACTAGTCCACAAGGCAATGAGCAGTTCTTC; cdr3_aa: CAFSLDKWTSPQGNEQFF
d_call: NA; j_call: TRBJ2-7; clone_size: many; v_call: TRBV3-1; cdr3_nt: TGTGCCAGCAGCCAAGGATTGGGACCCTACGAGCAGTACTTC; cdr3_aa: CASSQGLGPYEQYF
d_call: NA; j_call: TRBJ1-1; clone_size: many; v_call: TRBV12-3/TRBV12-4; cdr3_nt: TGTGCCAGCAGATCCGGGACGTCGAACACTGAAGCTTTCTTT; cdr3_aa: CASRSGTSNTEAFF
d_call: NA; j_call: TRBJ2-5; clone_size: NA; v_call: TRBV7-8; cdr3_nt: TGTGCCAGCAGCTTTGGCGGGGGCCGAGAGACCCAGTACTTC; cdr3_aa: CASSFGGGRETQYF
d_call: NA; j_call: TRBJ2-2; clone_size: many; v_call: TRBV27; cdr3_nt: TGTGCCAGCAGTTCCTATGGGACTGCCAAGAACACCGGGGAGCTGTTTTTT; cdr3_aa: CASSSYGTAKNTGELFF
d_call: NA; j_call: TRBJ1-1; clone_size: many; v_call: TRBV28; cdr3_nt: TGTGCCAGCGGGGGGAGGAGGGCTTTCTTT; cdr3_aa: CASGGRRAFF
d_call: NA; j_call: TRBJ2-1; clone_size: many; v_call: TRBV5-6; cdr3_nt: TGTGCCAGCAGCTTGGTCGGGGCCACCTACAATGAGCAGTTCTTC; cdr3_aa: CASSLVGATYNEQFF
d_call: TRBD2; j_call: TRBJ2-3; clone_size: many; v_call: TRBV10-3; cdr3_nt: TGTGCCATCAGTGATACTAGCGGGAGCGCAGATACGCAGTATTTT; cdr3_aa: CAISDTSGSADTQYF
d_call: TRBD1; j_call: TRBJ2-1; clone_size: many; v_call: TRBV28; cdr3_nt: TGTGCCAGCAGTATCAGAAGAATGGACAGGGCGCCCTCCTACAATGAGCAGTTCTTC; cdr3_aa: CASSIRRMDRAPSYNEQFF
d_call: TRBD1; j_call: TRBJ1-6; clone_size: NA; v_call: TRBV4-3; cdr3_nt: TGCGCCAGCAGCCAAGGTGGGACAGCACTTACACCCCTCCACTTT; cdr3_aa: CASSQGGTALTPLHF
d_call: TRBD2; j_call: TRBJ2-3; clone_size: many; v_call: TRBV5-1; cdr3_nt: TGCGCCAGCAGTCAGTACCGGACTAGCGGCACAGATACGCAGTATTTT; cdr3_aa: CASSQYRTSGTDTQYF
d_call: NA; j_call: TRBJ2-2; clone_size: many; v_call: TRBV6-4; cdr3_nt: TGTGCCAGCAGTGAAGCGGACACCGGGGAGCTGTTTTTT; cdr3_aa: CASSEADTGELFF
d_call: TRBD1; j_call: TRBJ2-7; clone_size: many; v_call: TRBV9; cdr3_nt: TGTGCCAGCAGCCCTTGGACAGGGGGCGTCTACGAGCAGTACTTC; cdr3_aa: CASSPWTGGVYEQYF
d_call: NA; j_call: TRBJ2-4; clone_size: many; v_call: TRBV5-1; cdr3_nt: TGCGCCAGCAGCCTAGATCGCAACATTCAGTACTTC; cdr3_aa: CASSLDRNIQYF
d_call: TRBD2; j_call: TRBJ2-1; clone_size: many; v_call: TRBV11-2; cdr3_nt: TGTGCCAGCAGCCCTGGGACTAGCGGATACAATGAGCAGTTCTTC; cdr3_aa: CASSPGTSGYNEQFF
d_call: TRBD2; j_call: TRBJ2-3; clone_size: many; v_call: TRBV20-1; cdr3_nt: TGCAGTGCTCGGGGCGGGAGGGCCGATACGCAGTATTTT; cdr3_aa: CSARGGRADTQYF
d_call: TRBD2; j_call: TRBJ2-1; clone_size: NA; v_call: TRBV30; cdr3_nt: TGTGCCTTACCCTTGTTTACTAGCGGGAGATACAATGAGCAGTTCTTC; cdr3_aa: CALPLFTSGRYNEQFF
d_call: TRBD2; j_call: TRBJ2-3; clone_size: many; v_call: TRBV5-1; cdr3_nt: TGCGCCAGCAGCAGGGACTACCCCGGGAGGACACATACGCAGTATTTT; cdr3_aa: CASSRDYPGRTHTQYF
d_call: TRBD1; j_call: TRBJ1-1; clone_size: many; v_call: TRBV25-1; cdr3_nt: TGTGCCAGCAGACAGGGGGAGTACACTGAAGCTTTCTTT; cdr3_aa: CASRQGEYTEAFF
d_call: NA; j_call: TRBJ2-1; clone_size: many; v_call: TRBV5-1; cdr3_nt: TGCGCCAGCAGCTTGGGGGGGAATCGTCTCAATGAGCAGTTCTTC; cdr3_aa: CASSLGGNRLNEQFF
d_call: NA; j_call: TRBJ1-2; clone_size: many; v_call: TRBV12-3/TRBV12-4; cdr3_nt: TGTGCCAGCAGTCGCCTCTATGGCTACACCTTC; cdr3_aa: CASSRLYGYTF
d_call: TRBD2; j_call: TRBJ2-1; clone_size: few; v_call: TRBV18; cdr3_nt: TGTGCCAGCTCACCGACTACTAGCGCCAACTCCTACAATGAGCAGTTCTTC; cdr3_aa: CASSPTTSANSYNEQFF
d_call: NA; j_call: TRBJ2-7; clone_size: few; v_call: TRBV6-1; cdr3_nt: TGTGCCAGCAGTGAAAATCGGCGAGGACGGGAGTACTTC; cdr3_aa: CASSENRRGREYF
d_call: TRBD1; j_call: TRBJ2-3; clone_size: many; v_call: TRBV30; cdr3_nt: TGTGCCTGGAGGCAGCACGACAGGGTACCGGGACATGATACGCAGTATTTT; cdr3_aa: CAWRQHDRVPGHDTQYF
d_call: TRBD2; j_call: TRBJ2-5; clone_size: many; v_call: TRBV12-3/TRBV12-4; cdr3_nt: TGTGCCAGCAGTTTTTTAGGACTAGCGGGAGACCAAGAGACCCAGTACTTC; cdr3_aa: CASSFLGLAGDQETQYF